The 26 T cell receptor beta chains reported below all come from one sample, sequenced in a study of blood T cell repertoires in COVID-19. Clones were sequenced by immunoSEQ multiplex PCR, and TCRdb holds only the in-frame ones, with some missing. Of fewer than 350,000 clones listed, roughly 85% were seen once; the top ten hold under 2%. The specimen was PBMCs or T cells enriched from blood (not recorded which). Every receptor here comes from a woman aged 25 to 45 who had been exposed to COVID-19.

The chain uses TRBV19 and TRBJ1-4; D possibly corresponds to TRBD1 (5 bases). The CDR3 loop spans 17 amino acids. Germline V gene lookup returns CDR1 LNHDA and CDR2 SQIVND (reference sequence). V lost 5 bases and J 0 bases, leaving 16 bases between the germline ends. CDR3 coding DNA: TGTGCCAGTAGTGCCACTCCCCGGGGGGCAACTAATGAAAAACTGTTTTTT. Its translation is CASSATPRGATNEKLFF.

This clone was seen a single time. The genes are TRBV19 and TRBJ2-3; tentative D call: TRBD1 (6 bases). The V end lost 5 bases, the J end lost 2 bases, and 11 bases lay between the germline ends. This CDR3 has 14 amino acids. Germline V gene sequence: CDR1 LNHDA, CDR2 SQIVND (reference sequence). The CDR3 region is CASSAGAPTDTQYF. CDR3 in DNA: TGTGCCAGTAGTGCAGGGGCGCCCACAGATACGCAGTATTTT.

The rearrangement uses TRBV27 and TRBJ1-2; perhaps TRBD1 as D (5 bases). The CDR3 length is 13 residues. CDR1 and CDR2 (germline): MNHEY, SMNVEV (reference sequence). V was shortened by 3 bases and J by 7 bases, with 12 bases between the two germline ends. The CDR3 is CASSFGAWGGYTF. The DNA of the CDR3 is TGTGCCAGCAGTTTTGGGGCTTGGGGTGGCTACACCTTC.

The rearrangement links TRBV5-4 to TRBJ2-5; D perhaps matches TRBD1 (5 bases). CDR3 length: 16 residues. The V gene lost 4 bases and the J gene lost 1 base, with 17 bases spanning the gap. Germline CDR1 SGHNT, CDR2 YYREEE (reference sequence). CDR3 sequence: CASSKGQLGRQETQYF. In DNA, the CDR3 is TGTGCCAGCAGCAAGGGCCAACTGGGGCGCCAAGAGACCCAGTACTTC.

The chain uses TRBV7-6 and TRBJ1-1, with 8 bases aligning to TRBD1. The CDR3 is 18 residues long. The V gene's germline CDR1 is SGHVS and CDR2 FNYEAQ. V shed 4 bases and J 0 bases; nucleotides not matched to a gene: 13. CDR3 loop: CASSSPPRQGTMNTEAFF. CDR3 sequence (DNA): TGTGCCAGCAGCTCGCCTCCGAGACAGGGGACCATGAACACTGAAGCTTTCTTT.

The chain couples TRBV19 to TRBJ2-7; maybe TRBD1 (6 bases). This CDR3 contains 14 residues. The germline V gene has CDR1 LNHDA and CDR2 SQIVND (reference sequence). V shed 1 base and J shed 2 bases, with 9 bases lying between them. The CDR3 nucleotides read TGTGCCAGTAGTATAGGGACAGTCACCTACGAGCAGTACTTC. It encodes CASSIGTVTYEQYF.

V is TRBV2 and J is TRBJ2-6; tentative D call: TRBD2 (5 bases). CDR1 and CDR2 (germline): SNHLY, FYNNEI. The CDR3 is 15 residues long. V dropped 6 bases and J dropped 3 bases, with 12 bases sitting between them. In DNA form, the CDR3 reads TGTGCCAGCAGCGCCGACGGAGGTGGGGCCAACGTCCTGACTTTC. It translates to CASSADGGGANVLTF.

This chain uses TRBV19 with TRBJ2-5; no clear D gene. Germline-derived CDR1 and CDR2 are LNHDA and SQIVND (reference sequence). Deletions cut 1 base from V and 4 bases from J, with 10 bases between. This CDR3 has 14 residues. As DNA, the CDR3 is TGTGCCAGTAGTATAGGCGTCCTTCCAGAGACCCAGTACTTC. Protein sequence: CASSIGVLPETQYF.

The chain is built from TRBV19 and TRBJ2-3, with TRBD2 matching over 9 bases. V was pared by 4 bases and J by 1 base, with 0 bases of the junction left unmatched. Germline CDR1 is LNHDA and CDR2 is SQIVND (reference sequence). This CDR3 region has 14 residues. CDR3 coding DNA: TGTGCCAGTAGTAGACTAGCGGGCACAGATACGCAGTATTTT. Amino acid sequence: CASSRLAGTDTQYF.

This chain joins TRBV11-2 and TRBJ1-1; 8 bases match TRBD1. CDR1 SGHAT and CDR2 FQNNGV come from the germline V gene. Germline trimming cut 7 bases from V and 4 bases from J; bases unmatched to any gene: 8. This CDR3 is built from 14 residues. CDR3 nucleotides: TGTGCCAGCATCCATCAGGGGGCTGGCACTGAAGCTTTCTTT. It encodes CASIHQGAGTEAFF. Together with reference TRBV11-2 and TRBJ1-1, the CDR3 gives the full variable domain: EAGVAQSPRYKIIEKRQSVAFWCNPISGHATLYWYQQILGQGPKLLIQFQNNGVVDDSQLPKDRFSAERLKGVDSTLKIQPAKLEDSAVYLCASIHQGAGTEAFFGQGTRLTVV.

This sequence joins TRBV5-1 and TRBJ2-5; 7 bases line up with TRBD2. The J segment lost 4 bases and the V segment lost 0 bases, leaving 0 bases of the junction unmatched. Germline V gene lookup returns CDR1 SGHRS and CDR2 YFSETQ. This CDR3 region has 13 residues. For the CDR3, the DNA is TGCGCCAGCAGCTTGGGACTAGCAGAGACCCAGTACTTC. Its protein is CASSLGLAETQYF.

This chain links TRBV20-1 with TRBJ2-1, with D tentatively TRBD1 (6 bases). Germline CDR1 reads DFQATT; CDR2 reads SNEGSKA (reference sequence). There are 10 residues in the CDR3. CDR3 coding DNA: TGCGGAGCGACAGGCTTAGAGCAGTTCTTC. Translating it yields CGATGLEQFF.

The CDR3 DNA reads TGTGCCTGGAGTGGAGGGATGGCCAAGGATCCCCAGCATTTT. Encoded protein: CAWSGGMAKDPQHF. The chain recombines TRBV30 with TRBJ1-5; D unresolved. The CDR3 sequence is 14 residues long. Deletions cut 1 base from V and 10 bases from J, with 17 bases between. Germline V gene lookup returns CDR1 GTSNPN and CDR2 SVGIG (reference sequence).

V usage is TRBV5-1 and J usage is TRBJ2-5; D perhaps matches TRBD2 (6 bases). V dropped 9 bases and J dropped 4 bases, with 10 bases sitting between them. The germline gives CDR1 SGHRS, CDR2 YFSETQ. This CDR3 has 11 residues. Here the CDR3 reads CAMRDGETQYF. CDR3 nucleotides: TGCGCCATGCGGGACGGAGAGACCCAGTACTTC.

V and J are TRBV19 and TRBJ1-2, with D uncertain. Trimming pared 3 bases from V and 1 base from J, leaving 6 bases between. This CDR3 comprises 13 residues. Germline-derived CDR1 and CDR2 are LNHDA and SQIVND (reference sequence). CDR3 bases: TGTGCCAGTAGTATCTCCCGTAACTATGGCTACACCTTC. It translates to CASSISRNYGYTF.

This chain connects TRBV2 to TRBJ1-2; 7 positions agree with TRBD1. V dropped 1 base and J dropped 2; count of bases not matched to a gene: 4. In germline, CDR1 is SNHLY, CDR2 FYNNEI. CDR3 length: 15 residues. CDR3 sequence (DNA): TGTGCCAGCAGTGAAGTGAGGGGGCAAAACTATGGCTACACCTTC. Protein sequence: CASSEVRGQNYGYTF.

This chain joins TRBV5-5 and TRBJ2-1; a weak D match, TRBD2 (6 bases). Germline V gives CDR1 SGHKS, CDR2 YYEKEE (reference sequence). This CDR3 region has 13 residues. V was pared by 4 bases and J by 5 bases, with 10 bases between. The CDR3 protein is CASSLGLNNEQFF. The CDR3 DNA is TGTGCCAGCAGCCTGGGACTCAACAATGAGCAGTTCTTC.

This clone was counted once. V gene TRBV5-4 combines with J gene TRBJ1-1; TRBD1 agrees at 10 bases. V shed 4 bases, J shed 5 bases, and the junction held 8 bases outside the gene matches. CDR3 length: 15 amino acids. CDR1 is SGHNT and CDR2 is YYREEE in the germline V gene (reference sequence). CDR3 protein: CASSRGQGEWTEAFF. DNA for the CDR3: TGTGCCAGCAGCCGTGGACAGGGGGAGTGGACTGAAGCTTTCTTT.

The chain recombines TRBV7-2 with TRBJ1-2; weak D call: TRBD1 (6 bases). The germline CDR1 and CDR2 sequences are SGHTA and FQGNSA. Between the trimmed V and J ends, which lost 2 bases and 8 bases, there was a span of 15 bases. The CDR3 extends over 14 amino acids. CDR3 sequence: CASSLSRRGWGYTF. CDR3 DNA: TGTGCCAGCAGCTTAAGTCGCAGGGGTTGGGGCTACACCTTC.

The genes are TRBV10-3 and TRBJ1-6; D is uncertain. This CDR3 comprises 15 residues. V was cut by 1 base and J by 9 bases, with 13 bases left in between. Germline CDR1 ENHRY, CDR2 SYGVKD. The CDR3 sequence: CAISELGRLGSPLHF. CDR3 bases: TGTGCCATCAGTGAGTTGGGGAGGCTGGGTTCACCCCTCCACTTT.

This clone was seen a single time. The chain carries TRBV9 and TRBJ2-7; 10 bases align to TRBD2. Germline V gene sequence: CDR1 SGDLS, CDR2 YYNGEE. The CDR3 is made up of 15 amino acids. With 4 bases clipped from V and 4 bases from J, the junction kept 8 bases outside the gene matches. The CDR3 coding sequence is TGTGCCAGCAGCCCCCGACTAGCGGGTACGTACGAGCAGTACTTC. It is translated as CASSPRLAGTYEQYF.

The chain is built from TRBV5-5 and TRBJ1-2; maybe TRBD1 (5 bases). Trimming shortened V by 0 bases and J by 5 bases, and 14 bases separated the two germline ends. Germline CDR1 and CDR2: SGHKS and YYEKEE (reference sequence). This CDR3 has 15 residues. CDR3 in amino acids: CASSLVGRVGYGYTF. In nucleotides, the CDR3 is TGTGCCAGCAGCTTGGTTGGCAGGGTGGGGTATGGCTACACCTTC.

V gene TRBV24-1 combines with J gene TRBJ2-3, with a weak D call TRBD2 (6 bases). There are 14 residues in the CDR3. V was cut by 4 bases and J by 2 bases, with 9 bases left in between. Looked up from germline, CDR1 is KGHDR and CDR2 is SFDVKD. The CDR3 nucleotides read TGTGCCACCAGTGACTGGGACTTCACAGATACGCAGTATTTT. This sequence encodes CATSDWDFTDTQYF.

The gene calls are TRBV4-1 and TRBJ2-2, with 8 bases identical to TRBD1. The CDR3 contains 17 residues. Trimming removed 1 base from V and 5 bases from J; junction bases left unmatched: 9. Per the germline V gene, CDR1 is MGHRA and CDR2 is YSYEKL. CDR3 DNA sequence: TGCGCCAGCAGCCAAGTGGGGACAGGTGTCGGGACCGGGGAGCTGTTTTTT. This sequence encodes CASSQVGTGVGTGELFF.

V usage is TRBV13 and J usage is TRBJ1-6; TRBD1 matches at 10 bases. The CDR3 consists of 14 residues. Germline values: CDR1 PRHDT, CDR2 FYEKMQ (reference sequence). With 5 bases clipped from V and 9 bases from J, the junction kept 4 bases outside the gene matches. The CDR3 protein is CASSPTGGGSPLHF. The DNA for the CDR3 is TGTGCCAGCAGCCCGACAGGGGGCGGTTCACCCCTCCACTTT.

The CDR3 sequence: CASSSTTHNTEAFF. CDR3 DNA: TGTGCCAGCAGTTCGACAACTCACAACACTGAAGCTTTCTTT. The rearrangement links TRBV7-8 to TRBJ1-1; D uncertain. This CDR3 spans 14 amino acids. Looked up from germline, CDR1 is SGHVS and CDR2 is FQNEAQ. V lost 6 bases and J 2 bases, leaving 13 bases between the germline ends.